This T cell receptor (beta chain) appears in the sequencing data of a study of shared clonotypes between healthy human individuals. Study-wide findings and caveats: Shared clonotypes across all four donors exceeded non-shared ones in generation probability.

In the original analysis: ImmunoSEQ gave junction-only sequences without quality scores, so filtering differed. The data were produced by immunoSEQ multiplex PCR, yet TCRdb's version contains in-frame clones alone and is incomplete. That table supplies the V and J calls and clone size; D and trimming were determined from the DNA. This sample has approximately 2,300,000 clones, with just under 95% found just once. CDR1 and CDR2 (germline): SGHDT, YYEEEE. This CDR3 contains 14 residues. V lost 1 base and J lost 5, with 12 bases in between. Points on this clone: Antigen specificity is unknown.

A split of CD4+ cells into CD45RA+ naive and CD45RA-negative memory subsets was performed. This TCR was recovered from a man younger than 35 in good health. Some clones in this sample may be carry-over from other donors' samples. V is TRBV5-6 and J is TRBJ1-2; D is undetermined. Sample: naive CD4+ T cells from PBMCs. Subset meaning: CD45RA+ positively selected. The chain's CDR3 is CASSLKGTAYGYTF. The CDR3 region has the DNA TGTGCCAGCAGCTTGAAAGGAACAGCATATGGCTACACCTTC.